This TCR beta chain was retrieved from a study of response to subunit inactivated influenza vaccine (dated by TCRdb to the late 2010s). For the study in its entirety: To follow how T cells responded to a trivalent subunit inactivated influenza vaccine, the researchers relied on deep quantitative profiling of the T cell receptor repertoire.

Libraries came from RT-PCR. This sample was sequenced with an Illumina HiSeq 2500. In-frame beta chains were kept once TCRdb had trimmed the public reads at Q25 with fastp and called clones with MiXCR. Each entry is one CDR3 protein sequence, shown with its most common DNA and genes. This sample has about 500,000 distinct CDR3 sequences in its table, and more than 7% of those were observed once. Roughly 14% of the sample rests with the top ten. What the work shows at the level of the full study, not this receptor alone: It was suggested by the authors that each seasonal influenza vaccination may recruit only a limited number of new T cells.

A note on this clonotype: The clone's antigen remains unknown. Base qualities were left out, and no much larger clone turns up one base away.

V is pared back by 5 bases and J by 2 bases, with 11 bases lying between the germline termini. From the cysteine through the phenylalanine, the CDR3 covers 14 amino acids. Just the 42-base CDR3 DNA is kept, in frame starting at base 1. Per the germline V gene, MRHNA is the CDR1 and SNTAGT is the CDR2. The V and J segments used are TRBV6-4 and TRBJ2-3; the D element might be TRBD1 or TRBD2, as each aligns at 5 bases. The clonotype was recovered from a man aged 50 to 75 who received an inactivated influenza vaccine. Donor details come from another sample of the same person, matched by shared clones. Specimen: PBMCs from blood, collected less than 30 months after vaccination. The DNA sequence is TGTGCCAGCAGTCCCGGGGCTTACACAGATACGCAGTATTTT. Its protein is CASSPGAYTDTQYF.